This is a list of T cell receptor beta chains from one sample in a study of cytomegalovirus exposure and HLA in healthy donors. The repertoire was sequenced with immunoSEQ multiplex PCR; TCRdb's copy has only in-frame clones and lacks some. This sample has over 200,000 clones; around 91% occur once, and the top ten carry under 0.45%. Sequenced: PBMCs. The origin of the receptors is a young woman in good health and CMV-seronegative. The CDR3 runs from the conserved cysteine through the conserved F or W. D genes are given only for firm matches. Size is stated for part of the rows, as once, few or many counts, or as a class when the clone is expanded.

d_gene: -; v_gene: TRBV5-1; j_gene: TRBJ1-4; abundance: -; CDR3nt: TGCGCCAGCAGCTTAGCGGGAAATGGGAATGAAAAACTGTTTTTT; CDR3aa: CASSLAGNGNEKLFF
d_gene: -; v_gene: TRBV27; j_gene: TRBJ2-7; abundance: -; CDR3nt: TGTGCCAGCAGTTTTTCCTCCTCCTACGAGCAGTACTTC; CDR3aa: CASSFSSSYEQYF
d_gene: TRBD2; v_gene: TRBV4-3; j_gene: TRBJ2-5; abundance: -; CDR3nt: TGCGCCAGCAGCCAAGAAGTCAGCGGGGGGGCCCCAGAGACCCAGTACTTC; CDR3aa: CASSQEVSGGAPETQYF
d_gene: -; v_gene: TRBV7-9; j_gene: TRBJ2-7; abundance: once; CDR3nt: TGTGCCAGCAGCTTGTCGGAAGAGGCCTACGAGCAGTACTTC; CDR3aa: CASSLSEEAYEQYF
d_gene: -; v_gene: TRBV10-1; j_gene: TRBJ1-5; abundance: few; CDR3nt: TGCGCCAGCGGACGGGGGGATCAGCCCCAGCATTTT; CDR3aa: CASGRGDQPQHF
d_gene: TRBD1; v_gene: TRBV10-2; j_gene: TRBJ1-6; abundance: -; CDR3nt: TGCGCCAGCATCGACAGGGACTATAATTCACCCCTCCACTTT; CDR3aa: CASIDRDYNSPLHF
d_gene: TRBD2; v_gene: TRBV7-2; j_gene: TRBJ2-1; abundance: -; CDR3nt: TGTGCCAGCACAAAGGCGGGGGGGCGTTACAATGAGCAGTTCTTC; CDR3aa: CASTKAGGRYNEQFF
d_gene: TRBD2; v_gene: TRBV28; j_gene: TRBJ2-3; abundance: -; CDR3nt: TGTGCCAGCAGTTTGGGCGGGGGGGTCCTCGAAGATACGCAGTATTTT; CDR3aa: CASSLGGGVLEDTQYF
d_gene: TRBD2; v_gene: TRBV27; j_gene: TRBJ2-1; abundance: -; CDR3nt: TGTGCCAGCAGAGGGAGGGGCCGTTTTGATGAGCAGTTCTTC; CDR3aa: CASRGRGRFDEQFF
d_gene: -; v_gene: TRBV6-5; j_gene: TRBJ2-7; abundance: -; CDR3nt: TGTGCCAGCAGCCAACCTCACAGTCACACCTACGAGCAGTACTTC; CDR3aa: CASSQPHSHTYEQYF
d_gene: TRBD1; v_gene: TRBV19; j_gene: TRBJ2-3; abundance: -; CDR3nt: TGTGCCAGTAGCTCGGGACAGGGAGGTTCGGATACGCAGTATTTT; CDR3aa: CASSSGQGGSDTQYF
d_gene: -; v_gene: TRBV6-6; j_gene: TRBJ1-5; abundance: -; CDR3nt: TGTGCCAGCAACCCCCGGGGGGGCAATCAGCCCCAGCATTTT; CDR3aa: CASNPRGGNQPQHF
d_gene: -; v_gene: TRBV2; j_gene: TRBJ2-7; abundance: -; CDR3nt: TGTGCCAGCACCGGCGGTGGGAGCTTCTCCTACGAGCAGTACTTC; CDR3aa: CASTGGGSFSYEQYF
d_gene: TRBD1; v_gene: TRBV28; j_gene: TRBJ1-4; abundance: once; CDR3nt: TGTGCCAGCAGTTCCTCGACAGGGGATGAAAAACTGTTTTTT; CDR3aa: CASSSSTGDEKLFF
d_gene: TRBD1; v_gene: TRBV5-1; j_gene: TRBJ2-2; abundance: once; CDR3nt: TGCGCCAGCAGCTTTCAGGGGGCAGAGAAAACCGGGGAGCTGTTTTTT; CDR3aa: CASSFQGAEKTGELFF
d_gene: TRBD2; v_gene: TRBV5-6; j_gene: TRBJ2-3; abundance: -; CDR3nt: TGTGCCAGCAGCTGGGGACTAGTGAGAGATACGCAGTATTTT; CDR3aa: CASSWGLVRDTQYF
d_gene: -; v_gene: TRBV5-1; j_gene: TRBJ1-1; abundance: -; CDR3nt: TGCGCCAGCAGCTTGTGGGGACAGAACACTGAAGCTTTCTTT; CDR3aa: CASSLWGQNTEAFF
d_gene: -; v_gene: TRBV27; j_gene: TRBJ1-6; abundance: -; CDR3nt: TGTGCCAGCAGTTTATTTCAGGTTCCTAATTCACCCCTCCACTTT; CDR3aa: CASSLFQVPNSPLHF
d_gene: TRBD2; v_gene: TRBV9; j_gene: TRBJ2-1; abundance: -; CDR3nt: TGTGCCAGCAGCGTACCTAACACCCGACTAGCGGGGGAGAACAATGAGCAGTTCTTC; CDR3aa: CASSVPNTRLAGENNEQFF
d_gene: -; v_gene: TRBV6-4; j_gene: TRBJ1-2; abundance: -; CDR3nt: TGTGCCAGCAGTGACTCGACTGGGGGCGGAGGCTACACCTTC; CDR3aa: CASSDSTGGGGYTF
d_gene: TRBD1; v_gene: TRBV4-1; j_gene: TRBJ1-5; abundance: -; CDR3nt: TGCGCCAGCAGCCAACCCGACAGGGGGGGAAATCAGCCCCAGCATTTT; CDR3aa: CASSQPDRGGNQPQHF
d_gene: -; v_gene: TRBV29-1; j_gene: TRBJ2-1; abundance: -; CDR3nt: TGCAGCGTTGGGTGGCGGAGGAGCTCCTACAATGAGCAGTTCTTC; CDR3aa: CSVGWRRSSYNEQFF
d_gene: TRBD2; v_gene: TRBV9; j_gene: TRBJ2-1; abundance: -; CDR3nt: TGTGCCAGCAGCGTAGAGATTAGCGGGGGATATGAGCAGTTCTTC; CDR3aa: CASSVEISGGYEQFF
d_gene: TRBD1; v_gene: TRBV5-5; j_gene: TRBJ1-2; abundance: few; CDR3nt: TGTGCCAGCAGCCCCCGGACAGGGCCCTATGGCTACACCTTC; CDR3aa: CASSPRTGPYGYTF
d_gene: -; v_gene: TRBV10-2; j_gene: TRBJ2-1; abundance: -; CDR3nt: TGCGCCAGCAGTGAGTCCGGAGGCCGGGTTGGCAATGAGCAGTTCTTC; CDR3aa: CASSESGGRVGNEQFF
d_gene: TRBD1; v_gene: TRBV2; j_gene: TRBJ1-5; abundance: -; CDR3nt: TGTGCCAGCAGTGGGACAGGTGGGTGGAGCAATCAGCCCCAGCATTTT; CDR3aa: CASSGTGGWSNQPQHF
d_gene: -; v_gene: TRBV6-6; j_gene: TRBJ2-2; abundance: -; CDR3nt: TGTGCCAGCAGGACAGTGGGGTCGGGCACCGGGGAGCTGTTTTTT; CDR3aa: CASRTVGSGTGELFF
d_gene: -; v_gene: TRBV30; j_gene: TRBJ2-7; abundance: -; CDR3nt: TGTGCCTGGAGTGACGGGGGGCTCTCCTACGAGCAGTACTTC; CDR3aa: CAWSDGGLSYEQYF
d_gene: TRBD1; v_gene: TRBV4-3; j_gene: TRBJ1-1; abundance: -; CDR3nt: TGCGCCAGCAGCCAAGGACAGGGTATGAACACTGAAGCTTTCTTT; CDR3aa: CASSQGQGMNTEAFF